Following are 31 T cell receptor beta chains from one sample sequenced in a study of neurological immune-mediated disorders. Each CDR3 protein is one row after TCRdb ran MiXCR on the 5' RACE reads. The repertoire includes tens of thousands of distinct CDR3 sequences, approximately 4% of them detected once, and about 3% sits in the top ten. The sequencing sample was made of PBMCs. The receptors here all came from a woman in her twenties or thirties with multiple sclerosis.

This clonotype appeared many times. This chain links TRBV5-1 with TRBJ2-3; 10 bases are a match to TRBD2. V lost 5 bases to trimming and J lost 2 bases; unmatched junction nucleotides: 14. The CDR3 has 18 residues. CDR1 and CDR2 from the germline V gene are SGHRS and YFSETQ. For the CDR3, the DNA is TGCGCCAGCAGTAGCCCCCGGCTAGCGGGGGCCTACACAGATACGCAGTATTTT. Translating it yields CASSSPRLAGAYTDTQYF.

This clonotype was found many times. The rearrangement links TRBV5-4 to TRBJ2-2; tentative D call: TRBD2 (6 bases). The CDR3 length is 14 residues. Germline CDR1 is SGHNT and CDR2 is YYREEE (reference sequence). V was cut by 2 bases and J by 1 base, with 6 bases left in between. The CDR3 nucleotides read TGTGCCAGCAGCTTAGCGGGGAACACCGGGGAGCTGTTTTTT. Residues: CASSLAGNTGELFF.

This clonotype was found many times. The CDR3 loop reads CASLGVQETQYF. The DNA of the CDR3 is TGTGCCAGTCTGGGGGTGCAAGAGACCCAGTACTTC. This chain links TRBV7-2 with TRBJ2-5; D tentatively fits TRBD1 or TRBD2 (5 bases each). Trimming removed 9 bases from V and 2 bases from J, with 10 bases in between. This CDR3 is 12 amino acids long. CDR1 and CDR2 (germline): SGHTA, FQGNSA. The whole variable domain, remainder taken from reference TRBV7-2 and TRBJ2-5, is GAGVSQSPSNKVTEKGKDVELRCDPISGHTALYWYRQSLGQGLEFLIYFQGNSAPDKSGLPSDRFSAERTGGSVSTLTIQRTQQEDSAVYLCASLGVQETQYFGPGTRLLVL.

This rearrangement joins TRBV14 to TRBJ2-1; D ambiguous. Germline V gene lookup returns CDR1 SGHDN and CDR2 FVKESK. Trimming left V 3 bases short and J 7 bases short, with 19 bases between. The CDR3 has 16 amino acids. Here the CDR3 reads CASSQPGLVFQNEQFF. Here the CDR3 DNA reads TGTGCCAGCAGCCAGCCGGGCCTCGTTTTCCAGAATGAGCAGTTCTTC.

This clonotype was picked up many times. The chain couples TRBV5-1 to TRBJ2-2, with D hard to call. The V end lost 0 bases, the J end lost 1 base, and 7 bases lay between the germline ends. This CDR3 comprises 15 residues. Per the germline V gene, CDR1 is SGHRS and CDR2 is YFSETQ. CDR3 region: CASSLAVKNTGELFF. The CDR3 DNA reads as TGCGCCAGCAGCTTGGCCGTCAAGAACACCGGGGAGCTGTTTTTT.

This clonotype occurred many times. The chain uses TRBV6-5 and TRBJ1-1; 8 nucleotides align to TRBD1. This CDR3 has 14 amino acids. Trimming took 6 bases from V and 2 from J; bases not matched to a gene: 5. Germline CDR1 and CDR2: MNHEY and SVGAGI. For the CDR3, the DNA is TGTGCCAGCAGCAAACAGGGGGACAACACTGAAGCTTTCTTT. This translates into CASSKQGDNTEAFF.

This clonotype was observed many times. The chain carries TRBV6-5 and TRBJ2-6; weak D call: TRBD1 (6 bases). The CDR3 length is 18 residues. V lost 5 bases and J 0 bases, leaving 17 bases between the germline ends. CDR1 is MNHEY, CDR2 SVGAGI, per germline. The CDR3 loop is CASSIDRTKSSGANVLTF. The CDR3 nucleotides read TGTGCCAGCAGTATTGACAGGACCAAAAGCTCTGGGGCCAACGTCCTGACTTTC.

This clonotype was detected only a few times. This may be a read error, as it is one base from a much larger clone. The chain has TRBV5-1 and TRBJ1-2; D gene ambiguous. The germline V and J ends were trimmed by 0 bases and 5 bases, with 8 bases remaining between them. The germline gives CDR1 SGHRS, CDR2 YFSETQ. CDR3 length: 13 residues. CDR3 bases: TGCGCCAGCAGCTTGGAAAGAGGATATGGCTACACCTTC. Its translation: CASSLERGYGYTF.

This clonotype came up a few times. V usage is TRBV9 and J usage is TRBJ2-7; possibly TRBD1 for D (6 bases). Trimming shortened V by 3 bases and J by 1 base, and 8 bases separated the two germline ends. This CDR3 contains 13 residues. The germline V gene has CDR1 SGDLS and CDR2 YYNGEE. In nucleotides, the CDR3 is TGTGCCAGCAGCGCAGGGGATTCCTACGAGCAGTACTTC. It yields the protein CASSAGDSYEQYF.

This clonotype was counted a few times. Its ends do not fully match the called genes, so a read error is possible. This sequence joins TRBV5-1 and TRBJ1-6; possibly TRBD1 for D (6 bases). The CDR3 is made up of 13 amino acids. CDR1 and CDR2 from the germline V gene are SGHRS and YFSETQ. CDR3 coding DNA: TGCGCCAGCAGTGCTGTAGGGGGTTCACCCCTCAACTTT. Translation gives CASSAVGGSPLNF.

At least ten counts were recorded for this clonotype. The chain employs TRBV5-1 and TRBJ2-7, with 10 bases fitting TRBD2. J was trimmed by 2 bases and V by 3 bases; bases with no gene match: 2. Germline values: CDR1 SGHRS, CDR2 YFSETQ. The CDR3 totals 14 residues. The CDR3 loop is CASSSSGGAYEQYF. CDR3 sequence (DNA): TGCGCCAGCAGCTCTAGCGGGGGCGCCTACGAGCAGTACTTC.

This clonotype showed up many times. CDR3 region: CASSLSGTQTGELFF. The CDR3 DNA sequence: TGCGCCAGCAGCTTGAGTGGGACCCAGACCGGGGAGCTGTTTTTT. This chain connects TRBV5-1 to TRBJ2-2; the D call may be TRBD1 or TRBD2 (5 bases each). Germline V gives CDR1 SGHRS, CDR2 YFSETQ. The CDR3 covers 15 residues. Trimming left V 1 base short and J 5 bases short, with 12 bases between.

This clonotype showed up just a few times. The V and J genes are TRBV6-2 or TRBV6-3 and TRBJ2-7; D remains unclear. The CDR3 contains 12 residues. V lost 6 bases, J lost 3 bases, and 9 bases lay in between. Germline CDR1 is MNHEY and CDR2 is SVGEGT. The CDR3 region has the DNA TGTGCCAGCAGACTACCGGGCTACGAGCAGTACTTC. It yields the protein CASRLPGYEQYF.

This clonotype was recorded many times. This chain links TRBV6-5 with TRBJ2-5; no clear D gene. V was clipped by 2 bases and J by 3 bases, with 1 base between them. Looked up from germline, CDR1 is MNHEY and CDR2 is SVGAGI. This CDR3 comprises 11 residues. As DNA, the CDR3 is TGTGCCAGCAGTTACAAAGAGACCCAGTACTTC. Translation: CASSYKETQYF.

The sample holds many counts of this clonotype. The rearrangement links TRBV5-1 to TRBJ2-7, with 9 bases identical to TRBD1. J was trimmed by 2 bases and V by 4 bases; bases with no gene match: 10. This CDR3 region has 16 residues. The germline CDR1 and CDR2 sequences are SGHRS and YFSETQ. The CDR3 reads CASSPEKGQGAYEQYF. The DNA of the CDR3 is TGCGCCAGCAGCCCCGAGAAGGGACAGGGAGCCTACGAGCAGTACTTC.

This clonotype showed up many times. The chain uses TRBV4-1 and TRBJ1-6, with D maybe TRBD1 (5 bases). Germline V lookup: CDR1 MGHRA, CDR2 YSYEKL. This CDR3 is 13 amino acids long. V was clipped by 1 base and J by 9 bases, with 7 bases between them. CDR3 amino acids: CASSQGGGSPLHF. In nucleotides, the CDR3 is TGCGCCAGCAGCCAAGGGGGGGGTTCACCCCTCCACTTT.

This clonotype came up many times. The V call is TRBV7-2, the J call TRBJ2-3; tentatively, D is TRBD2 (5 bases). CDR1 is SGHTA and CDR2 is FQGNSA in the germline V gene. V gave up 1 base and J gave up 3 bases, with 8 bases separating them. This CDR3 has 14 residues. CDR3 amino acids: CASSLGPGTDTQYF. Written as DNA, the CDR3 is TGTGCCAGCAGCTTAGGCCCGGGAACAGATACGCAGTATTTT.

This clonotype has at least ten counts. CDR3 loop: CASSFSQTNTEAFF. Written as DNA, the CDR3 is TGCGCCAGCAGCTTTTCACAGACGAACACTGAAGCTTTCTTT. The chain couples TRBV5-1 to TRBJ1-1; no clear D gene. The germline V and J ends were trimmed by 2 bases and 1 base, with 9 bases remaining between them. Germline values: CDR1 SGHRS, CDR2 YFSETQ. The CDR3 is 14 residues long.

This clonotype has ten or more counts. The rearrangement joins TRBV28 to TRBJ2-1; 9 bases agree with TRBD1. The germline gives CDR1 MDHEN, CDR2 SYDVKM. The CDR3 covers 13 residues. Losses at the gene ends were 6 bases for V and 7 bases for J; bases not matched to a gene: 4. The CDR3 sequence is CASRLQGANEQFF. CDR3 DNA sequence: TGTGCCAGCAGACTACAGGGGGCGAATGAGCAGTTCTTC. Based on the CDR3 plus reference TRBV28 and TRBJ2-1, the full variable domain is DVKVTQSSRYLVKRTGEKVFLECVQDMDHENMFWYRQDPGLGLRLIYFSYDVKMKEKGDIPEGYSVSREKKERFSLILESASTNQTSMYLCASRLQGANEQFFGPGTRLTVL.

This clonotype was found many times. J is TRBJ2-2 and V is TRBV6-4, with D possibly being TRBD2 (6 bases). Germline assignment: CDR1 MRHNA and CDR2 SNTAGT. Trimming shortened V by 5 bases and J by 4 bases, and 14 bases separated the two germline ends. This CDR3 comprises 15 residues. The CDR3, as DNA: TGTGCCAGCAGTCCGGTGGCAGCGGGCACCGGGGAGCTGTTTTTT. Translating gives CASSPVAAGTGELFF.

As regards this clonotype: One end of the junction fails to match germline, which may point to a read error. This sequence joins TRBV5-8 and TRBJ2-1; no firm D call. The CDR3 has 13 amino acids. CDR1 SGHTS and CDR2 YDEGEE come from the germline V gene. CDR3: CASSYPTSPGSTF. The CDR3 region has the DNA TGTGCCAGCAGCTACCCAACCAGCCCAGGTAGCACATTC.

Within the sample, this clonotype is medium-sized. The V gene is TRBV7-2, the J gene TRBJ2-7, with no clear D. This CDR3 is built from 11 residues. V was shortened by 5 bases and J by 0 bases, with 2 bases between the two germline ends. From germline, CDR1 is SGHTA and CDR2 FQGNSA. CDR3 bases: TGTGCCAGCAGCAACTCCTACGAGCAGTACTTC. Its protein product is CASSNSYEQYF.

Many counts were recorded for this clonotype. This rearrangement joins TRBV29-1 to TRBJ1-1; unclear D gene. The CDR3 loop spans 14 amino acids. V gave up 3 bases and J gave up 4 bases, with 15 bases separating them. Germline V lookup: CDR1 SQVTM, CDR2 ANQGSEA. CDR3 coding DNA: TGCAGCGTTGATTTTCGTCCGCCGCGCACTGAAGCTTTCTTT. Translated, it gives CSVDFRPPRTEAFF.

The V call is TRBV29-1, the J call TRBJ2-3, with no clear D. Germline V gene sequence: CDR1 SQVTM, CDR2 ANQGSEA. Trimming cost V 6 bases and J 2 bases, with 12 bases left between them. The CDR3 contains 13 residues. CDR3 nucleotide sequence: TGCAGCGTAGACGTAAATACCACAGATACGCAGTATTTT. Protein product: CSVDVNTTDTQYF.

This clonotype was seen a handful of times. An end of the junction does not agree with germline; a read error may underlie this. The V gene is TRBV12-3 or TRBV12-4, the J gene TRBJ1-5, with 7 nucleotides matching TRBD1. This CDR3 comprises 16 residues. CDR3 DNA sequence: TGTGCCAGCAGTTTAGGGGGACAGTCCCCAGGTCAGCCCCAGAATTTT. The encoded protein is CASSLGGQSPGQPQNF.

This clonotype was counted between two and nine times. V usage is TRBV5-1 and J usage is TRBJ1-2, with 9 bases that match TRBD1. Germline values: CDR1 SGHRS, CDR2 YFSETQ. The CDR3 length is 16 residues. J gave up 5 bases and V 3 bases, and 11 bases lay outside the gene matches. In DNA form, the CDR3 reads TGCGCCAGCAGCTCTCTGCGGGGACAGGGAAATTATGGCTACACCTTC. Translation: CASSSLRGQGNYGYTF.

This chain joins TRBV5-1 and TRBJ2-4, with TRBD1 identical over 8 bases. The CDR3 has 14 amino acids. Germline lookup yields CDR1 SGHRS and CDR2 YFSETQ. Trimming at V came to 3 bases and at J to 10 bases, leaving 9 bases not matched to a gene. The CDR3 region is CASSSDRGGKIQYF. The CDR3 coding sequence is TGCGCCAGCAGCTCAGACAGGGGCGGGAAAATTCAGTACTTC.

This clonotype was found many times. The V gene is TRBV20-1, the J gene TRBJ2-3; 7 bases line up with TRBD2. CDR3 length: 15 amino acids. Trimming cost V 0 bases and J 3 bases; bases outside gene matches: 6. The germline V gene has CDR1 DFQATT and CDR2 SNEGSKA (reference sequence). This chain's CDR3 is CSARDPNGGTDTQYF. CDR3 in DNA: TGCAGTGCTAGAGATCCGAACGGGGGGACAGATACGCAGTATTTT.

In its sample, this clonotype was seen many times. V and J are TRBV7-8 and TRBJ1-5; no firm D call. The CDR3 covers 12 residues. The V gene's germline CDR1 is SGHVS and CDR2 FQNEAQ. Trimming pared 0 bases from V and 9 bases from J, leaving 6 bases between. CDR3 region: CASSLAAGPQHF. In nucleotides, the CDR3 is TGTGCCAGCAGCTTAGCTGCGGGGCCCCAGCATTTT. Complete variable domain (other parts from reference TRBV7-8 and TRBJ1-5): GAGVSQSPRYKVAKRGQDVALRCDPISGHVSLFWYQQALGQGPEFLTYFQNEAQLDKSGLPSDRFFAERPEGSVSTLKIQRTQQEDSAVYLCASSLAAGPQHFGDGTRLSIL.

In the case of this clonotype: This could be a read error, since a much larger clone is one nucleotide away. This sequence joins TRBV20-1 and TRBJ2-7; D is unresolved. Germline V gives CDR1 DFQATT, CDR2 SNEGSKA (reference sequence). This CDR3 comprises 16 residues. V was clipped by 0 bases and J by 6 bases, with 21 bases between them. In DNA, the CDR3 is TGCAGTGCTAGAGATCATGGTGGAACGCACCTGGGCGAGCAGTACTTC. Protein: CSARDHGGTHLGEQYF.

The sample holds many counts of this clonotype. The CDR3 region is CSARDRRTGELFF. The DNA of the CDR3 is TGCAGTGCTAGAGATCGGCGTACCGGGGAGCTGTTTTTT. J is TRBJ2-2 and V is TRBV20-1, with D uncertain. The CDR3 consists of 13 residues. Germline V gene data show CDR1 as DFQATT and CDR2 as SNEGSKA (reference sequence). V was cut by 0 bases and J by 5 bases, with 7 bases left in between.